Below are 3 T cell receptor beta chains sequenced from a single sample in a study of T cells expressing NK-cell markers. TCRdb re-analyzed the 5' RACE reads; it lists each CDR3 protein once, without DNA. This sample's clone table lists roughly 150,000 distinct CDR3 sequences. Sequencing was carried out using blood T cells: a sorted CD56 or NKG2C T cell subset, CD4+ or CD8+ T cells, or bulk PBMC T cells (not recorded which). These TCRs come from a woman between 18 and 70 years old in good health.

The chain employs TRBV15 and TRBJ2-3. The CDR3 has 14 residues. Germline-derived CDR1 and CDR2 are LNHNV and YYDKDF (reference sequence). CDR3 amino acids: CATSRRPFTDTQYF.

The rearrangement uses TRBV12-3 or TRBV12-4 and TRBJ2-4; with no DNA, the TCRdb D assignment of TRBD2 cannot be verified. The CDR3 extends over 14 amino acids. The CDR3 loop is CASSPAGGARIQYF.

The CDR3: CASSLYQGRGNTIYF. The chain joins TRBV7-8 to TRBJ1-3. Per germline, CDR1 SGHVS and CDR2 FQNEAQ. The CDR3 covers 15 residues. The full variable domain, its missing parts supplied by reference TRBV7-8 and TRBJ1-3, is GAGVSQSPRYKVAKRGQDVALRCDPISGHVSLFWYQQALGQGPEFLTYFQNEAQLDKSGLPSDRFFAERPEGSVSTLKIQRTQQEDSAVYLCASSLYQGRGNTIYFGEGSWLTVV.